Included here is one TCR beta chain sequence, with context. Its antigen remains unidentified. This record belongs to a study of shared clonotypes between healthy human individuals. General observations from the study: Sequencing depth was a factor that was expected to affect clonotype sharing among donors.

Every one of the donors was a Caucasian adult that lived in Nashville, Tennessee. Per germline, CDR1 LNHDA and CDR2 SQIVND (reference sequence). The ends were cut back, 5 bases at V and 2 bases at J, with 16 bases in the middle. The length of the CDR3 is 15 residues. Some clones are missing from TCRdb's copy, which holds only in-frame ones; the method was immunoSEQ multiplex PCR. There are some 2 million clones in the sample; roughly 95% occur only once, and 0.13% lies in the top ten. The sample consisted of naive CD4+ T cells sorted from blood. Subset denoted: CD45RA+ positively selected. This TCR derives from a man younger than 35 in good health. V usage is TRBV19 and J usage is TRBJ2-7, with D possibly matching TRBD1 (6 bases). CDR3 in DNA: TGTGCCAGTAGTGTGACAGGAGGAAGGACCTACGAGCAGTACTTC. Protein sequence: CASSVTGGRTYEQYF.